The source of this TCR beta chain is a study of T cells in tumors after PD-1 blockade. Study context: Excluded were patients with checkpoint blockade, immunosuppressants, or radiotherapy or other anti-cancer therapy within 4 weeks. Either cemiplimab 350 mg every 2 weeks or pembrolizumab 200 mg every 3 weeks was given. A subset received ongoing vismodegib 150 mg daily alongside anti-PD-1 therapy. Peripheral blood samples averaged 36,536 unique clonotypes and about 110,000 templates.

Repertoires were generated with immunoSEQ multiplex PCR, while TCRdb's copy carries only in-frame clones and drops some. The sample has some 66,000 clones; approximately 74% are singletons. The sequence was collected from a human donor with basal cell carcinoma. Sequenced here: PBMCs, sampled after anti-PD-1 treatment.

DNA for the CDR3: TGTGCCAGCTCACCGGCGGTAGAGGGGTCCTACAATGAGCAGTTCTTC. Encoded protein: CASSPAVEGSYNEQFF. The V call is TRBV18, the J call TRBJ2-1; possibly TRBD1 or TRBD2 for D (5 bases each). Trimming cost V 3 bases and J 1 base, with 13 bases left between them. The germline V gene has CDR1 KGHSH and CDR2 LQKENI. This CDR3 has 16 amino acids.